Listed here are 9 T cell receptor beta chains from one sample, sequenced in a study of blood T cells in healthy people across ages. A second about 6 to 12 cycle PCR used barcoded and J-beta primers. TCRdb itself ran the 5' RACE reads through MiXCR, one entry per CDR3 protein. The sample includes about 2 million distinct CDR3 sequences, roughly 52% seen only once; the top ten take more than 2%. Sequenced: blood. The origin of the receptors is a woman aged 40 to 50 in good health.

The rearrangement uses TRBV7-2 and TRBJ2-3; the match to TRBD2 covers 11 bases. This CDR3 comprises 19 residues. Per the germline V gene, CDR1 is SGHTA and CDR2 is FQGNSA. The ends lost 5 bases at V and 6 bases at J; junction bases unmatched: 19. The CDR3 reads CASSPPPTLAGGKRDTQYF. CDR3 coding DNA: TGTGCCAGCAGCCCTCCCCCGACTCTAGCGGGGGGAAAAAGGGATACGCAGTATTTT.

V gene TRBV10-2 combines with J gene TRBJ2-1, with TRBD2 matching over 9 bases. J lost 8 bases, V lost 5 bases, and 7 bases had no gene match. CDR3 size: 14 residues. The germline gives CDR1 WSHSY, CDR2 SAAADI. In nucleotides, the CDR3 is TGCGCCAGCAGTTATAGCGGGGGTGAGGATGAGCAGTTCTTC. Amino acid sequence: CASSYSGGEDEQFF.

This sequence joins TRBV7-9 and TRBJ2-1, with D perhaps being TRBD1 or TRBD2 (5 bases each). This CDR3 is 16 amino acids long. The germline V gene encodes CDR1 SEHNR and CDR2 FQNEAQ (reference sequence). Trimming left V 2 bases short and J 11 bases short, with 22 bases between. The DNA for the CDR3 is TGTGCCAGCAGCTTATGGAGGTTGGGGGATACAAGGAAGCAGTTCTTC. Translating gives CASSLWRLGDTRKQFF.

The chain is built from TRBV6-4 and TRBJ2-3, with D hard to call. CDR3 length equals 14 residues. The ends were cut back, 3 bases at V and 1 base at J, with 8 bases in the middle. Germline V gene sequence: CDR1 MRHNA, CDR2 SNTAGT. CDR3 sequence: CASSEGPGTDTQYF. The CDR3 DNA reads TGTGCCAGCAGTGAGGGTCCCGGCACAGATACGCAGTATTTT.

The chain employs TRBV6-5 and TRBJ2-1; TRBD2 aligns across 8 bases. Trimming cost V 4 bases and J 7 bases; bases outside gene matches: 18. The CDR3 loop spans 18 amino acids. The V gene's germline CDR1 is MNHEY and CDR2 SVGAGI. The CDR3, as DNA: TGTGCCAGCAGTTCGGGGCCGGGCGGGGGGTTGGTAGGGAATGAGCAGTTCTTC. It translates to CASSSGPGGGLVGNEQFF.

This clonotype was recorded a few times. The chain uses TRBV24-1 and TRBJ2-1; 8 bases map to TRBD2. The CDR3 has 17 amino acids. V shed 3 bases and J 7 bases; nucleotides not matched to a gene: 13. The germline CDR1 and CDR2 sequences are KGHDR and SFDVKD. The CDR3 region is CATSDDRGGSDGNEQFF. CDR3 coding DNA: TGTGCCACCAGTGATGATCGGGGGGGGTCGGACGGGAATGAGCAGTTCTTC.

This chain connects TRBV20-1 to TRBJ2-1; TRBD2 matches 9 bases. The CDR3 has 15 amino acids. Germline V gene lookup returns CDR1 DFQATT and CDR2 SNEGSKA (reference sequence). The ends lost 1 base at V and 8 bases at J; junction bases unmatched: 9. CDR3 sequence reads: CSARGGLAGMDEQFF. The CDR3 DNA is TGCAGTGCTAGAGGCGGGCTAGCGGGGATGGATGAGCAGTTCTTC.

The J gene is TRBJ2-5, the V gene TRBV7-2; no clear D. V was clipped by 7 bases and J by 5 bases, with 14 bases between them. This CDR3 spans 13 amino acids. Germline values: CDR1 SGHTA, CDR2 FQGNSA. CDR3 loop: CASNYDRAETQYF. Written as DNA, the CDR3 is TGTGCCAGCAATTACGACCGGGCGGAGACCCAGTACTTC.

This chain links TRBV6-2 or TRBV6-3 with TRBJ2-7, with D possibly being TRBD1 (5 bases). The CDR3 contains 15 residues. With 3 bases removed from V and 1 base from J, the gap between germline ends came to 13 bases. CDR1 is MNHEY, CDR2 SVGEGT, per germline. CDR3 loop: CASSYSQTGSYEQYF. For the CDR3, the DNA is TGTGCCAGCAGTTATAGTCAAACAGGATCCTACGAGCAGTACTTC.